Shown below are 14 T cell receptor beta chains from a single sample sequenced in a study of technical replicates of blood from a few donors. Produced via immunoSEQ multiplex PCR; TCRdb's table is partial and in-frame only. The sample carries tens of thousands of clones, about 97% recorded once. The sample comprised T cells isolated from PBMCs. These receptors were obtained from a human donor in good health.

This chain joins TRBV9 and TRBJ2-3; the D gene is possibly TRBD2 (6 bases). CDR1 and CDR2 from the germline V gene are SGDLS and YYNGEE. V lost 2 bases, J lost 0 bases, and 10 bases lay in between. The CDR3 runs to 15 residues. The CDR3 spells CASSVAGTSTDTQYF. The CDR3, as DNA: TGTGCCAGCAGCGTTGCCGGGACTAGCACAGATACGCAGTATTTT.

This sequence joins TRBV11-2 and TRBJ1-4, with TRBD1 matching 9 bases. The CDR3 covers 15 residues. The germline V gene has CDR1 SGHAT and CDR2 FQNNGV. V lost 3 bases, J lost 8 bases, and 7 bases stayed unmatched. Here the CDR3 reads CASSLAGTGREKLFF. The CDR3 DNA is TGTGCCAGCAGCTTGGCCGGGACAGGGAGAGAAAAACTGTTTTTT.

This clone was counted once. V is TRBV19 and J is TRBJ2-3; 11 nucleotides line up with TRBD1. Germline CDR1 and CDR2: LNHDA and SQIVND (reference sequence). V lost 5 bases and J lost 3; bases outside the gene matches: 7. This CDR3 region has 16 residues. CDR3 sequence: CASSASGTGGTDTQYF. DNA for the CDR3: TGTGCCAGTAGTGCCTCCGGGACAGGGGGTACAGATACGCAGTATTTT.

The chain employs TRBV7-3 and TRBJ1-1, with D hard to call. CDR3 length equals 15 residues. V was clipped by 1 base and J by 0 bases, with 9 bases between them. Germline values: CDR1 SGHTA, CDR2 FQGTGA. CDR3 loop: CASSLNAGMNTEAFF. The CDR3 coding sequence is TGTGCCAGCAGCTTAAATGCGGGAATGAACACTGAAGCTTTCTTT.

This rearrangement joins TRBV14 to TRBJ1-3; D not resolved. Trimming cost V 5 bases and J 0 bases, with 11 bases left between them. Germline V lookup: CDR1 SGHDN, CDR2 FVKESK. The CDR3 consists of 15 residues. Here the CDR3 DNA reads TGTGCCAGCAGCGAGATCTGGAGCTCTGGAAACACCATATATTTT. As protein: CASSEIWSSGNTIYF.

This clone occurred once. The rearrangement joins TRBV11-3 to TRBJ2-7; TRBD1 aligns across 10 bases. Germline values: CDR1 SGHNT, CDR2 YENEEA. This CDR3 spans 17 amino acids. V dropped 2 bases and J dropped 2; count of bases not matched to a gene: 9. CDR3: CASSLNYGTGETYEQYF. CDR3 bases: TGTGCCAGCAGCTTAAACTATGGGACAGGGGAAACCTACGAGCAGTACTTC.

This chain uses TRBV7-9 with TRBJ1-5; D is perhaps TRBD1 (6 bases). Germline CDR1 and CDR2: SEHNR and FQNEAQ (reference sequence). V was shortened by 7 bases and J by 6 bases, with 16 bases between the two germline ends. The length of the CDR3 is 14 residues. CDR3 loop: CASTPGGGGQPQHF. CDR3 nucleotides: TGTGCCAGCACCCCTGGGGGGGGCGGTCAGCCCCAGCATTTT.

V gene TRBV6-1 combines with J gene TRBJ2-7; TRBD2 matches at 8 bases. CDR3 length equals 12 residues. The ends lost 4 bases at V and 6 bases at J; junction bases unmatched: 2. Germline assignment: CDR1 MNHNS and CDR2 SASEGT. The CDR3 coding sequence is TGTGCCAGCAGTGTTACTAGCGGCGAGCAGTACTTC. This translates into CASSVTSGEQYF.

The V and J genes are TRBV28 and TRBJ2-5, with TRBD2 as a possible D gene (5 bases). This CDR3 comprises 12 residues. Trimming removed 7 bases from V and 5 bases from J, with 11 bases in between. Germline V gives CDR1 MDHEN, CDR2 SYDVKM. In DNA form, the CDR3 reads TGTGCCAGCACGGGGTCGGGGGAGACCCAGTACTTC. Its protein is CASTGSGETQYF.

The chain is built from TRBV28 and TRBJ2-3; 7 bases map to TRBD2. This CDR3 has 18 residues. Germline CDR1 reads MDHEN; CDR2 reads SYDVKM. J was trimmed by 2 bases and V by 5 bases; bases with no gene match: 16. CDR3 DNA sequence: TGTGCCAGCAGTCCCGAGGGACGGGGGGTTGGGGACACAGATACGCAGTATTTT. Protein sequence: CASSPEGRGVGDTDTQYF.

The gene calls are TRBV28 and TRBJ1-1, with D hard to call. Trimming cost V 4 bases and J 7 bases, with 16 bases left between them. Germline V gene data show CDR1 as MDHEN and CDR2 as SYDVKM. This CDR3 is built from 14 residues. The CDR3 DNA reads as TGTGCCAGCAGTTCGACGCGGCAGTTGGTTGAAGCTTTCTTT. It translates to CASSSTRQLVEAFF.

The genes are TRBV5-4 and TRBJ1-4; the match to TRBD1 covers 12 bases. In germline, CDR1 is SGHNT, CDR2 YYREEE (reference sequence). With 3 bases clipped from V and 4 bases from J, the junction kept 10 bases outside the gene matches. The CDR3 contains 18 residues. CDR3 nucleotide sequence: TGTGCCAGCAGCTCCGGGACAGGGGGCTTGATTGGTAATGAAAAACTGTTTTTT. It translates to CASSSGTGGLIGNEKLFF.

CDR3 protein: CSVERQGGDTIYF. CDR3 DNA: TGCAGCGTTGAACGGCAGGGAGGGGACACCATATATTTT. The chain has TRBV29-1 and TRBJ1-3, with D possibly matching TRBD1 (5 bases). V dropped 2 bases and J dropped 8 bases, with 13 bases sitting between them. The V gene's germline CDR1 is SQVTM and CDR2 ANQGSEA. This CDR3 is 13 amino acids long. The full variable domain, with the rest looked up from reference TRBV29-1 and TRBJ1-3, is SAVISQKPSRDICQRGTSLTIQCQVDSQVTMMFWYRQQPGQSLTLIATANQGSEATYESGFVIDKFPISRPNLTFSTLTVSNMSPEDSSIYLCSVERQGGDTIYFGEGSWLTVV.

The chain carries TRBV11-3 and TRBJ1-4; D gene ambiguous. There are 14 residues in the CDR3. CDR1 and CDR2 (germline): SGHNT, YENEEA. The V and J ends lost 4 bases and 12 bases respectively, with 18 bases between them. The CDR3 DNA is TGTGCCAGCAGCTACGGACCTGGGGAGAACGAACTGTTTTTT. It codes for CASSYGPGENELFF.